These 9 T cell receptor beta chains came from one sample sequenced in a study of blood T cell repertoires in COVID-19. Here immunoSEQ multiplex PCR was the method, and the copy in TCRdb shows in-frame clones only, minus some. The profile shows 90,000 to 150,000 clones, more than 60% of them singletons. The sequenced material came from peripheral blood. These receptors were obtained from a man between 65 and 85 years old with acute or convalescent COVID-19.

This chain joins TRBV6-2 or TRBV6-3 and TRBJ2-7; perhaps TRBD2 as D (5 bases). Per the germline V gene, CDR1 is MNHEY and CDR2 is SVGEGT. Trimming took 2 bases from V and 3 from J, leaving 17 bases between them. This CDR3 has 16 amino acids. This chain's CDR3 is CASSYSPTGVNYEQYF. CDR3 DNA sequence: TGTGCCAGCAGTTACAGCCCCACCGGGGTGAACTACGAGCAGTACTTC.

V gene TRBV20-1 combines with J gene TRBJ2-4; D unclear. The CDR3 totals 13 residues. Germline CDR1 reads DFQATT; CDR2 reads SNEGSKA (reference sequence). Trimming pared 3 bases from V and 8 bases from J, leaving 14 bases between. In DNA form, the CDR3 reads TGCAGTGCTAGTTCAGGCATAGGTTACATTCAGTACTTC. It specifies CSASSGIGYIQYF.

This clone was detected a few times. This chain connects TRBV5-6 to TRBJ2-3, with 11 bases fitting TRBD2. In germline, CDR1 is SGHDT, CDR2 YYEEEE. CDR3 length: 18 amino acids. Trimming removed 4 bases from V and 4 bases from J; junction bases left unmatched: 14. For the CDR3, the DNA is TGTGCCAGCAGCGCCTACCTAGGACTAGCGGGCCCCCCAGATACGCAGTATTTT. Protein: CASSAYLGLAGPPDTQYF.

This clone was observed once. V is TRBV5-5 and J is TRBJ2-7; possible D gene TRBD2, 5 bases. V shed 1 base and J shed 2 bases, with 7 bases lying between them. Germline CDR1 is SGHKS and CDR2 is YYEKEE (reference sequence). This CDR3 contains 13 residues. The CDR3 coding sequence is TGTGCCAGCAGCTTGAGGGAGCCCTACGAGCAGTACTTC. It specifies CASSLREPYEQYF.

This sequence joins TRBV9 and TRBJ1-2; possible D gene TRBD1, 6 bases. Trimming took off 3 bases at V and 2 bases at J, with 14 bases between the two ends. The CDR3 runs to 15 residues. CDR1 and CDR2 from the germline V gene are SGDLS and YYNGEE. The CDR3 DNA reads TGTGCCAGCAGCGCCATCCACAGGGAGAACTATGGCTACACCTTC. Its translation is CASSAIHRENYGYTF.

V gene TRBV11-1 combines with J gene TRBJ2-1; tentatively, D is TRBD2 (5 bases). V was trimmed by 5 bases and J by 4 bases, leaving 15 bases between them. Per the germline V gene, CDR1 is SGHAT and CDR2 is FQDESV (reference sequence). The CDR3 spans 15 residues. The CDR3 is CASSPLETGYNEQFF. The CDR3 region has the DNA TGTGCCAGCAGCCCCCTCGAGACGGGGTACAATGAGCAGTTCTTC.

The chain joins TRBV7-9 to TRBJ1-1; tentatively, D is TRBD1 (6 bases). Germline V gene lookup returns CDR1 SEHNR and CDR2 FQNEAQ (reference sequence). The CDR3 sequence is 14 residues long. V was shortened by 5 bases and J by 6 bases, with 16 bases between the two germline ends. The CDR3 bases are TGTGCCAGCAGCCGCCTCGGGACAACCGCTGAAGCTTTCTTT. Its translation is CASSRLGTTAEAFF.

The V gene is TRBV7-2, the J gene TRBJ2-1; a weak D match, TRBD1 (5 bases). Germline V gene lookup returns CDR1 SGHTA and CDR2 FQGNSA. Deletions cut 2 bases from V and 9 bases from J, with 14 bases between. There are 14 residues in the CDR3. The CDR3 sequence: CASSLRGQSVEQFF. CDR3 sequence (DNA): TGTGCCAGCAGCTTAAGGGGCCAGTCGGTTGAGCAGTTCTTC. Drawing the rest from reference TRBV7-2 and TRBJ2-1, the complete variable domain is GAGVSQSPSNKVTEKGKDVELRCDPISGHTALYWYRQSLGQGLEFLIYFQGNSAPDKSGLPSDRFSAERTGGSVSTLTIQRTQQEDSAVYLCASSLRGQSVEQFFGPGTRLTVL.

The chain links TRBV10-3 to TRBJ1-2, with TRBD1 matching over 7 bases. There are 15 residues in the CDR3. Trimming took 5 bases from V and 5 from J; bases not matched to a gene: 11. CDR1 is ENHRY, CDR2 SYGVKD, per germline. The CDR3 DNA reads TGTGCCATCAGTCCTCCGGGACAGTTAGGGTATGGCTACACCTTC. Its protein product is CAISPPGQLGYGYTF.